This TCR beta chain was sequenced in a study of shared clonotypes between healthy human individuals. Study observations and caveats: It was the few donors that limited the genetic and exposure-history diversity represented.

Clones were sequenced by immunoSEQ multiplex PCR, and TCRdb holds only the in-frame ones, with some missing. The sample has approximately 980,000 clones; over 60% are singletons. The germline gives CDR1 LGHNA, CDR2 YSLEER. V shed 4 bases and J shed 3 bases, with 13 bases lying between them. This CDR3 region has 15 residues. As regards this clone: What it binds is unknown.

This chain connects TRBV4-3 to TRBJ2-1; D might be TRBD2 (5 bases). This TCR derives from a young man in good health. Specimen: memory CD4+ T cells sorted from blood. Subset specified: CD45RA-negative fraction. The DNA for the CDR3 is TGCGCCAGCAGCCGTCTAGCTACTAACTACAATGAGCAGTTCTTC. It codes for CASSRLATNYNEQFF.